The 32 T cell receptor beta chains presented below share a single source sample, sequenced in a study of PD-L1 blockade in urothelial cancer. Time point reported: peripheral blood 6 weeks after treatment start. Assay used: immunoSEQ multiplex PCR; TCRdb lists only in-frame clones, some missing. The sample has some 41,000 clones; more than 75% are singletons. This material consisted of PBMCs, taken around atezolizumab (anti-PD-L1) treatment. These receptors originate from a man in his 70s with urothelial cancer.

This clone was picked up a small number of times. The chain uses TRBV2 and TRBJ2-7; D uncertain. Germline loops: CDR1 SNHLY, CDR2 FYNNEI. The ends were cut back, 4 bases at V and 3 bases at J, with 4 bases in the middle. The CDR3 loop spans 11 amino acids. In nucleotides, the CDR3 is TGTGCCAGCAGTGCAAACTACGAGCAGTACTTC. This sequence encodes CASSANYEQYF.

The V gene is TRBV2, the J gene TRBJ1-1; D gene unclear. There are 14 residues in the CDR3. Trimming cost V 2 bases and J 0 bases, with 7 bases left between them. From germline, CDR1 is SNHLY and CDR2 FYNNEI. This CDR3 reads CASSETRVNTEAFF. For the CDR3, the DNA is TGTGCCAGCAGTGAAACTAGGGTGAACACTGAAGCTTTCTTT.

The chain is built from TRBV19 and TRBJ2-6; the D gene is possibly TRBD2 (6 bases). The CDR3 is 20 residues long. Trimming cost V 8 bases and J 0 bases, with 26 bases left between them. Germline V gene sequence: CDR1 LNHDA, CDR2 SQIVND (reference sequence). CDR3 sequence reads: CASSPGLLVRVLSGANVLTF. The CDR3 nucleotides are TGTGCCAGTTCCCCGGGACTCCTGGTTAGGGTTCTCTCTGGGGCCAACGTCCTGACTTTC. Using reference TRBV19 and TRBJ2-6 for the parts outside the CDR3, the full variable domain is DGGITQSPKYLFRKEGQNVTLSCEQNLNHDAMYWYRQDPGQGLRLIYYSQIVNDFQKGDIAEGYSVSREKKESFPLTVTSAQKNPTAFYLCASSPGLLVRVLSGANVLTFGAGSRLTVL.

There are a few counts of this clone. The rearrangement links TRBV19 to TRBJ1-2; 7 nucleotides align to TRBD1. The V gene end was trimmed by 3 bases and the J gene end by 4 bases; junction bases not matched to a gene: 8. Per germline, CDR1 LNHDA and CDR2 SQIVND (reference sequence). This CDR3 contains 15 residues. CDR3: CASSISTGQRYGYTF. The CDR3 bases are TGTGCCAGTAGTATCAGCACGGGACAGCGCTATGGCTACACCTTC.

J is TRBJ2-5 and V is TRBV25-1; no clear D gene. Germline-derived CDR1 and CDR2 are MGHDK and SYGVNS. V shed 4 bases and J shed 4 bases, with 10 bases lying between them. The CDR3 contains 13 residues. CDR3 loop: CASSGMAGETQYF. The DNA of the CDR3 is TGTGCCAGCAGTGGGATGGCAGGAGAGACCCAGTACTTC.

V and J are TRBV2 and TRBJ2-1; TRBD2 matches at 9 bases. This CDR3 contains 16 residues. V lost 2 bases and J lost 5; bases outside the gene matches: 7. CDR1 and CDR2 from the germline V gene are SNHLY and FYNNEI. The CDR3 bases are TGTGCCAGCAGTGAATGGGCTAGCGGGGCCAACAATGAGCAGTTCTTC. Translating gives CASSEWASGANNEQFF.

This clone was observed a single time. V usage is TRBV9 and J usage is TRBJ2-7; 7 bases fit TRBD2. V was clipped by 0 bases and J by 3 bases; unmatched bases: 3. Germline-derived CDR1 and CDR2 are SGDLS and YYNGEE. CDR3 length: 14 residues. This CDR3 is CASSVGASGYEQYF. The DNA for the CDR3 is TGTGCCAGCAGCGTAGGGGCTAGCGGCTACGAGCAGTACTTC.

The chain combines TRBV27 with TRBJ2-7; TRBD1 aligns across 7 bases. After removal of 4 bases from V and 2 bases from J, the junction contained 8 bases not matched to a gene. The CDR3 length is 15 residues. CDR1 MNHEY and CDR2 SMNVEV come from the germline V gene (reference sequence). CDR3 residues: CASSYRQGIPYEQYF. The CDR3 DNA is TGTGCCAGCAGTTATCGACAGGGAATCCCCTACGAGCAGTACTTC.

Here the CDR3 reads CASSPPVSGVVKNIQYF. The CDR3 DNA follows: TGTGCCAGCAGCCCGCCCGTTAGCGGGGTCGTGAAAAACATTCAGTACTTC. This chain joins TRBV28 and TRBJ2-4; 8 positions agree with TRBD2. Germline CDR1 and CDR2: MDHEN and SYDVKM. V lost 6 bases to trimming and J lost 4 bases; unmatched junction nucleotides: 14. The CDR3 covers 17 residues.

This sequence joins TRBV6-1 and TRBJ2-7; a weak D match, TRBD1 (6 bases). This CDR3 has 13 amino acids. Trimming took off 5 bases at V and 4 bases at J, with 12 bases between the two ends. Germline V gene sequence: CDR1 MNHNS, CDR2 SASEGT. The CDR3: CASSPGHQYEQYF. CDR3 DNA: TGTGCCAGCAGTCCGGGACACCAGTACGAGCAGTACTTC.

The J gene is TRBJ1-1, the V gene TRBV5-1; 10 positions match TRBD1. Per the germline V gene, CDR1 is SGHRS and CDR2 is YFSETQ. This CDR3 contains 14 residues. V gave up 0 bases and J gave up 12 bases; unmatched junction bases: 8. CDR3: CASSLEGQGMLTFF. The CDR3 DNA follows: TGCGCCAGCAGCTTGGAGGGACAGGGGATGCTAACTTTCTTT. Full variable domain (rest looked up from reference TRBV5-1 and TRBJ1-1): KAGVTQTPRYLIKTRGQQVTLSCSPISGHRSVSWYQQTPGQGLQFLFEYFSETQRNKGNFPGRFSGRQFSNSRSEMNVSTLELGDSALYLCASSLEGQGMLTFFGQGTRLTVV.

The rearrangement joins TRBV29-1 to TRBJ2-5, with 9 bases aligning to TRBD2. Germline-derived CDR1 and CDR2 are SQVTM and ANQGSEA. V gave up 5 bases and J gave up 1 base; unmatched junction bases: 14. This CDR3 has 17 amino acids. The CDR3 loop is CSVSPGVASGVQETQYF. CDR3 nucleotide sequence: TGCAGCGTTTCCCCCGGTGTCGCTAGCGGGGTCCAAGAGACCCAGTACTTC.

The chain employs TRBV11-2 and TRBJ1-1; tentatively, D is TRBD1 (5 bases). The germline gives CDR1 SGHAT, CDR2 FQNNGV. V shed 1 base and J shed 7 bases, with 10 bases lying between them. The CDR3 extends over 13 amino acids. The chain's CDR3 is CASSLVGQGEAFF. The CDR3 region has the DNA TGTGCCAGCAGCTTAGTGGGGCAGGGTGAAGCTTTCTTT.

This chain joins TRBV7-2 and TRBJ2-7; weak D call: TRBD2 (5 bases). This CDR3 spans 14 amino acids. Germline lookup yields CDR1 SGHTA and CDR2 FQGNSA. V was clipped by 5 bases and J by 0 bases, with 11 bases between them. In nucleotides, the CDR3 is TGTGCCAGCAGCCCCCTCAGCGGCTCCTACGAGCAGTACTTC. Protein product: CASSPLSGSYEQYF. Full variable domain (missing parts from reference TRBV7-2 and TRBJ2-7): GAGVSQSPSNKVTEKGKDVELRCDPISGHTALYWYRQSLGQGLEFLIYFQGNSAPDKSGLPSDRFSAERTGGSVSTLTIQRTQQEDSAVYLCASSPLSGSYEQYFGPGTRLTVT.

This rearrangement joins TRBV6-5 to TRBJ2-2, with 7 positions matching TRBD1. Germline-derived CDR1 and CDR2 are MNHEY and SVGAGI. The CDR3 is made up of 12 amino acids. The junction had 0 bases not matched to a gene; V was cut back by 5 bases and J by 6 bases. The CDR3 nucleotides are TGTGCCAGCAGTAGGGGGCCCGGGGAGCTGTTTTTT. Protein product: CASSRGPGELFF.

The chain combines TRBV5-1 with TRBJ2-1; 9 positions match TRBD1. CDR1 SGHRS and CDR2 YFSETQ come from the germline V gene. CDR3 size: 14 residues. The ends lost 4 bases at V and 9 bases at J; junction bases unmatched: 8. Here the CDR3 reads CASSRDREGGEQFF. DNA of the CDR3: TGCGCCAGCAGCCGGGACAGGGAGGGGGGTGAGCAGTTCTTC.

The CDR3: CASRAGLGASRGNEQFF. CDR3 nucleotides: TGTGCCAGCAGAGCGGGACTAGGGGCGAGCAGGGGCAATGAGCAGTTCTTC. The V and J genes are TRBV9 and TRBJ2-1; TRBD2 matches 8 bases. Germline V gene data show CDR1 as SGDLS and CDR2 as YYNGEE. V shed 5 bases and J 6 bases; nucleotides not matched to a gene: 16. The length of the CDR3 is 17 residues. Complete variable domain (other parts from reference TRBV9 and TRBJ2-1): DSGVTQTPKHLITATGQRVTLRCSPRSGDLSVYWYQQSLDQGLQFLIQYYNGEERAKGNILERFSAQQFPDLHSELNLSSLELGDSALYFCASRAGLGASRGNEQFFGPGTRLTVL.

The chain employs TRBV28 and TRBJ1-4; 7 nucleotides align to TRBD1. The CDR3 spans 16 residues. Germline V gene data show CDR1 as MDHEN and CDR2 as SYDVKM. V was pared by 6 bases and J by 4 bases, with 11 bases of the junction left unmatched. The CDR3 region is CASSPPWDSNNEKLFF. CDR3 in DNA: TGTGCCAGCAGCCCCCCCTGGGACAGTAATAATGAAAAACTGTTTTTT.

This clone was seen once. The chain has TRBV6-1 and TRBJ1-2; TRBD1 matches 9 bases. In germline, CDR1 is MNHNS, CDR2 SASEGT. The CDR3 is made up of 15 amino acids. The V segment lost 2 bases and the J segment 7 bases; nucleotides outside the gene matches: 8. The DNA for the CDR3 is TGTGCCAGCAGTGAAAGGTTACAGGGGGCAGGTGGCTACACCTTC. Translated: CASSERLQGAGGYTF.

V gene TRBV15 combines with J gene TRBJ2-1; 13 positions agree with TRBD2. The CDR3 has 20 amino acids. Losses at the gene ends were 0 bases for V and 1 base for J; bases not matched to a gene: 9. The germline gives CDR1 LNHNV, CDR2 YYDKDF (reference sequence). The CDR3 region has the DNA TGTGCCACCAGCAGAGAGAGGACTAGCGGGGGCTTACTATCCTACAATGAGCAGTTCTTC. Protein product: CATSRERTSGGLLSYNEQFF.

J is TRBJ2-1 and V is TRBV12-5, with 10 bases lining up with TRBD2. The germline gives CDR1 LGHNT, CDR2 FRNRAP. V was clipped by 0 bases and J by 7 bases; unmatched bases: 3. The CDR3 consists of 15 residues. CDR3 in DNA: TGTGCTAGTGGTTTGGTTTTAGCGGGAGGAAATGAGCAGTTCTTC. Its protein is CASGLVLAGGNEQFF.

This chain joins TRBV7-9 and TRBJ2-7; a weak D match, TRBD1 (6 bases). Germline CDR1 is SEHNR and CDR2 is FQNEAQ (reference sequence). V gave up 5 bases and J gave up 3 bases, with 11 bases separating them. The CDR3 loop spans 13 amino acids. The CDR3 nucleotides read TGTGCCAGCAGCACTTCCAGGGGCTACGAGCAGTACTTC. Protein: CASSTSRGYEQYF. The full variable domain, its missing parts supplied by reference TRBV7-9 and TRBJ2-7, is DTGVSQNPRHKITKRGQNVTFRCDPISEHNRLYWYRQTLGQGPEFLTYFQNEAQLEKSRLLSDRFSAERPKGSFSTLEIQRTEQGDSAMYLCASSTSRGYEQYFGPGTRLTVT.

A note on this clone: The junction and the germline gene differ at one end; a read error may be behind it. The chain carries TRBV2 and TRBJ2-1; a possible D gene is TRBD2 (6 bases). This CDR3 region has 12 residues. In germline, CDR1 is SNHLY, CDR2 FYNNEI. For the CDR3, the DNA is TGTGCCAGCAGTGAATACCGGACCTGGGGGGTCTTC. Residues: CASSEYRTWGVF.

This clone was counted only a few times. J is TRBJ2-7 and V is TRBV10-3, with 9 bases identical to TRBD2. Germline V gene sequence: CDR1 ENHRY, CDR2 SYGVKD. This CDR3 region has 16 residues. Trimming took 0 bases from V and 5 from J; bases not matched to a gene: 8. The DNA for the CDR3 is TGTGCCATCAGTGAGTCACCTCTAGCGGGAATCGACGAGCAGTACTTC. Translating it yields CAISESPLAGIDEQYF.

The V gene is TRBV12-5, the J gene TRBJ1-5, with 12 nucleotides matching TRBD1. This CDR3 is 21 amino acids long. The germline gives CDR1 LGHNT, CDR2 FRNRAP. J lost 6 bases, V lost 2 bases, and 20 bases had no gene match. The CDR3 is CASGLPTDGTGGRLGVQPQHF. CDR3 coding DNA: TGTGCTAGTGGTTTGCCTACTGACGGGACAGGGGGCAGATTAGGAGTTCAGCCCCAGCATTTT.

The chain joins TRBV7-9 to TRBJ2-7; weak D call: TRBD2 (6 bases). The germline CDR1 and CDR2 sequences are SEHNR and FQNEAQ (reference sequence). The CDR3 contains 15 residues. Trimming shortened V by 4 bases and J by 2 bases, and 15 bases separated the two germline ends. The CDR3 spells CASSWGVGPPYEQYF. The DNA of the CDR3 is TGTGCCAGCAGCTGGGGGGTAGGGCCCCCCTACGAGCAGTACTTC.

The chain has TRBV7-9 and TRBJ2-7; 7 bases map to TRBD1. Germline CDR1 reads SEHNR; CDR2 reads FQNEAQ (reference sequence). V shed 7 bases and J 2 bases; nucleotides not matched to a gene: 5. The length of the CDR3 is 13 residues. In DNA form, the CDR3 reads TGTGCCAGCACCTCAGGGGGAGCCTACGAGCAGTACTTC. Residues: CASTSGGAYEQYF.

V usage is TRBV6-1 and J usage is TRBJ1-1, with 9 bases that match TRBD1. The CDR3 consists of 12 residues. The germline V gene has CDR1 MNHNS and CDR2 SASEGT. Trimming cost V 1 base and J 11 bases; bases outside gene matches: 2. In DNA, the CDR3 is TGTGCCAGCAGTGAAGGGGACAGGGCCGCTTTCTTT. This gives the protein CASSEGDRAAFF.

The gene calls are TRBV28 and TRBJ1-2; TRBD1 might be the D (5 bases). V was clipped by 2 bases and J by 4 bases, with 11 bases between them. This CDR3 is 14 amino acids long. CDR1 is MDHEN and CDR2 is SYDVKM in the germline V gene. The CDR3 sequence is CASSLGARTYGYTF. The CDR3 region has the DNA TGTGCCAGCAGTTTAGGGGCCAGGACCTATGGCTACACCTTC.

The gene calls are TRBV7-9 and TRBJ2-1; D perhaps matches TRBD2 (6 bases). Between the trimmed V and J ends, which lost 5 bases and 3 bases, there was a span of 20 bases. The CDR3 runs 17 residues. Looked up from germline, CDR1 is SEHNR and CDR2 is FQNEAQ (reference sequence). CDR3 sequence (DNA): TGTGCCAGCAGCCCCCATCAGTGGGAGGCGGACTACAATGAGCAGTTCTTC. Its protein is CASSPHQWEADYNEQFF.

The V gene is TRBV23-1, the J gene TRBJ1-4, with D uncertain. TRBV23-1 is an ORF; its function is uncertain. This CDR3 region has 14 residues. The V and J ends lost 8 bases and 3 bases respectively, with 13 bases between them. CDR3 protein: CASGSRRPNEKLFF. The CDR3 nucleotides are TGCGCCAGCGGGTCTAGACGGCCTAATGAAAAACTGTTTTTT.

The chain has TRBV7-9 and TRBJ2-1, with D tentatively TRBD2 (6 bases). V was clipped by 0 bases and J by 5 bases, with 14 bases between them. Germline lookup yields CDR1 SEHNR and CDR2 FQNEAQ (reference sequence). This CDR3 has 16 amino acids. The chain's CDR3 is CASSLAGRQIHNEQFF. CDR3 DNA: TGTGCCAGCAGCTTAGCCGGGAGACAGATACACAATGAGCAGTTCTTC.